Listed below are T cell receptor beta chains from one sample, sequenced in a study of blood T cells in healthy people across ages. Using its own MiXCR run on the 5' RACE reads, TCRdb lists one record per CDR3 protein. Counted here are roughly 550,000 distinct CDR3 sequences, around 24% occurring once; the ten biggest clones make up 8.5% to 9.5%. The same specimen was also included in a second study, on T cells of mothers and their children.

The source material was blood. These receptors all stem from a boy younger than 18 in good health. CDR3s include the opening cysteine and the closing phenylalanine or tryptophan. The D gene is left open where the match is weak. The size field is filled for only some rows; it gives once, few, many or a size class.

v_gene	j_gene	d_gene	abundance	CDR3nt	CDR3aa
TRBV2	TRBJ2-5	TRBD1	few	TGTGCCAGCAGTGAAGCAGGGGGCCACTACTTC	CASSEAGGHYF
TRBV29-1	TRBJ1-1	.	.	TGCAGCGCTAAGGGGGGGTACACTGAAGCTTTCTTT	CSAKGGYTEAFF
TRBV6-2/TRBV6-3	TRBJ2-2	.	.	TGTGCCAGCAGAGAAGGAGCGGGTTCTACCGGGGAGCTGTTTTTT	CASREGAGSTGELFF
TRBV19	TRBJ2-7	.	many	TGTGCCAGTAGTATCCCAGGACTGACCTCCTACGAGCAGTACTTC	CASSIPGLTSYEQYF
TRBV29-1	TRBJ2-7	TRBD2	.	TGCAGCGTTCTGGGGGTGGTGGATACTAGCGCCGACCGCTCCTACGAGCAGTACTTC	CSVLGVVDTSADRSYEQYF
TRBV5-1	TRBJ2-1	TRBD1	few	TGCGCCAGCAGTTCAACAGGGGGGCGTGAGCAGTTCTTC	CASSSTGGREQFF
TRBV27	TRBJ1-1	.	few	TGTGCCAGCAGTTTATCTTCGGGGCGCGGGAGGAACACTGAAGCTTTCTTT	CASSLSSGRGRNTEAFF
TRBV5-6	TRBJ2-5	.	few	TGTGCCAGCAGCTTGGCCGGCAGGGGAGGCCAAGAGACCCAGCACTTC	CASSLAGRGGQETQHF
TRBV5-6	TRBJ2-5	.	once	TGTGCCAGCAGCCCCCTTGGGGCTGAAGGGGGAGAGACCCAGTACTTC	CASSPLGAEGGETQYF
TRBV12-3/TRBV12-4	TRBJ1-2	.	.	TGTGCCAGCAGTTTAGCGCGGCAGGGAAATGGCTACACCTTC	CASSLARQGNGYTF
TRBV7-2	TRBJ1-1	TRBD1	few	TGTGCCAGCAGCTTCGGGACAGGGGCCTATGAAGCTTTCTTT	CASSFGTGAYEAFF
TRBV20-1	TRBJ1-1	TRBD1	.	TGCAGTGCCCGCGACAGGGGCTGGGGTCTCACGTCTGAAGCTTTCTTT	CSARDRGWGLTSEAFF
TRBV25-1	TRBJ2-6	TRBD1	.	TGTGCCAGCAGTGAAGACAGGGCCGGGGCCAACGTCCTGACTTTC	CASSEDRAGANVLTF
TRBV20-1	TRBJ1-1	.	.	TGCAGTGCTCGGATAAGTCTGAACACTGAAGCTTTCTTT	CSARISLNTEAFF
TRBV19	TRBJ1-1	.	few	TGTGCCAGTAGTATCGGAACAGGGAACACTGAAGCTTTCTTT	CASSIGTGNTEAFF
TRBV29-1	TRBJ1-1	TRBD1	.	TGCAGCGTTGAAGAAGCGGGCAGGGGGACTGAAGCTTTCTTT	CSVEEAGRGTEAFF
TRBV4-3	TRBJ1-2	TRBD1	few	TGCGCCAGCAGCCAAGGCGGACAGGGGGCCGTATATGGCTACACCTTC	CASSQGGQGAVYGYTF
TRBV28	TRBJ2-5	.	few	TGTGCCACCCGAGGGGTCTCCTACGAGCAGTGCTTC	CATRGVSYEQCF
TRBV6-1	TRBJ1-2	.	.	TGTGCCAGCAGTGACAGGGACTATGGCTACACCTTC	CASSDRDYGYTF
TRBV9	TRBJ1-1	.	.	TGTGCCAGCAGCGTAGGACCAGGGATGACTGAAGCTTTCTTT	CASSVGPGMTEAFF
TRBV6-5	TRBJ2-2	.	.	TGTGCCAGCAGAACCGACGGGGGCCTAACCGGGGAGCTGTTTTTT	CASRTDGGLTGELFF
TRBV5-1	TRBJ2-3	.	.	TGCGCCAGCAGCAAGGATTACCCCGGGGGTACGCAGTATTTT	CASSKDYPGGTQYF
TRBV7-9	TRBJ1-3	.	.	TGTGCCAGCAGCCTCACAGGGCTCTCTGGAAGCACCATATATTTT	CASSLTGLSGSTIYF
TRBV12-3/TRBV12-4	TRBJ2-5	TRBD2	few	TGTGCCAGCAGTTGGGGCGGGGGGATCCAAGAGACCCAGTACTTC	CASSWGGGIQETQYF
TRBV20-1	TRBJ2-5	.	.	TGCAGTGCTAGACCCACCCGGGAAGTTGACTCGCCCCAGTACTTC	CSARPTREVDSPQYF
TRBV12-3/TRBV12-4	TRBJ2-1	.	few	TGTGCCAGCAGTTTCCCCGCCCTCTCCTACAATGAGCAGTTCTTC	CASSFPALSYNEQFF
TRBV11-1	TRBJ1-1	.	.	TGTGCCAGCAGCTTCGATTCAGTGAACACTGAAGCTTTCTTT	CASSFDSVNTEAFF
TRBV15	TRBJ2-7	TRBD1	few	TGTGCCACCAGCGGCCGGGACAGACCCTACGAGCAGTACTTC	CATSGRDRPYEQYF
TRBV2	TRBJ2-1	.	.	TGTGCCGGCAGTGAAGCGGACTCCCGCAATGAGCAGTTCTTC	CAGSEADSRNEQFF
TRBV3-1	TRBJ2-1	TRBD2	few	TGTGCCAGCAGCCAGGCCGGGACTAGCCTGCGAAATGAGCAGTTCTTC	CASSQAGTSLRNEQFF
TRBV6-2/TRBV6-3	TRBJ1-5	.	few	TGTGCCAGCAGTCATCGGGACACCTATCAGCCCCAGCATTTT	CASSHRDTYQPQHF
TRBV14	TRBJ2-5	.	.	TGTGCAGTGGTGACCCAGTACTTC	CAVVTQYF
TRBV6-5	TRBJ2-1	TRBD2	few	TGTGCCAGCAGTTACGCGGCTAGCGGGGGGCCCGTCGCCTACAATGAGCAGTTCTTC	CASSYAASGGPVAYNEQFF
TRBV20-1	TRBJ1-5	.	few	TGCAGTGCTACCGCACAGGGTATGGATCAGCCCCAGCATTTT	CSATAQGMDQPQHF
TRBV20-1	TRBJ2-7	.	few	TGCAGTGCTAGAGGGTGGGACGTCGAGCAGTACTTC	CSARGWDVEQYF
TRBV9	TRBJ2-3	TRBD2	few	TGTGCCAGCAGAGAAATCCTGGGAGGGGATACGCAGTATTTT	CASREILGGDTQYF
TRBV27	TRBJ1-2	.	.	TGTGCCAGCAGAACCTTTCACAAGACACTCTTGGGCTACACCTTC	CASRTFHKTLLGYTF
TRBV12-3/TRBV12-4	TRBJ2-3	.	few	TGTGCCAGCAGTCAAACTAGGGGCAGCACAGATACGCAGTATTTT	CASSQTRGSTDTQYF
TRBV18	TRBJ2-3	.	.	TGTGCCAGCTCACCACAAGGGGGGGGCGCGAGAGATACGCAGTATTTT	CASSPQGGGARDTQYF
TRBV24-1	TRBJ1-2	.	.	TGTGCCACCAGTGATTCGGGTCTCCATGGCTACACCTTC	CATSDSGLHGYTF
TRBV19	TRBJ1-1	.	many	TGTGCCAGTAGTCTTTCTACGGGGAACACTGAAGCTTTCTTT	CASSLSTGNTEAFF
TRBV4-1	TRBJ2-7	.	.	TGCGCCAGCAGCCAAGCGAGGGCCTCCTACGAGCAGTACTTC	CASSQARASYEQYF
TRBV20-1	TRBJ2-7	.	.	TGCAGCGCTAGAGATCTAAAGGCTGAGATCTACGAGCAGTACTTC	CSARDLKAEIYEQYF
TRBV5-5	TRBJ2-4	.	.	TGTGCCAGCAGGCATGTGGGAGCCAAAAACATTCAATACTTC	CASRHVGAKNIQYF
TRBV7-2	TRBJ2-5	.	.	TGTGCCAGCAGCTTAGATGTGGCGGGTACCGGGACCCAGTACTTC	CASSLDVAGTGTQYF
TRBV29-1	TRBJ2-7	TRBD1	many	TGCAGCGTCGCTACGGGACAGGGGAACGAGCAGTACTTC	CSVATGQGNEQYF
TRBV30	TRBJ1-1	.	few	TGTGCCTGGAGTCGAAGGGGGGACACTGAAGCTTTCTTT	CAWSRRGDTEAFF
TRBV27	TRBJ2-2	TRBD1	.	TGTGCCAGCAGTTCCTCGAGGACAGGGCGGTCCGGGGAGCTGTTTTTT	CASSSSRTGRSGELFF
TRBV5-6	TRBJ2-7	.	.	TGTGCCAGCAGCTTGGCCGCGGACGGGAGCTCCTACGAGCAGTACTTC	CASSLAADGSSYEQYF
TRBV5-1	TRBJ2-7	.	.	TGCGCCAGCAGCTTGGCAAGGGGGATTGCGGGGAACTACTACGAGCAGTACTTC	CASSLARGIAGNYYEQYF
TRBV4-1	TRBJ1-1	.	.	TGCGCCAGCAGGTTCGAACAGGGAAGGAACACTGAAGCTTTCTTT	CASRFEQGRNTEAFF
TRBV5-5	TRBJ2-3	TRBD2	.	TGTGCCAGCAGCTTGTCCAGCGGGGGGGCCAGGGATACGCAGTATTTT	CASSLSSGGARDTQYF
TRBV20-1	TRBJ2-6	TRBD1	.	TGCAGTGCAGGGGACAGTGGCTCTGGGGCCAACGTCCTGACTTTC	CSAGDSGSGANVLTF
TRBV7-8	TRBJ1-4	TRBD1	few	TGTGCCAGCAGCTTCCGACAGGGCCCTCTTACAACTAATGAAAAACTGTTTTTT	CASSFRQGPLTTNEKLFF
TRBV29-1	TRBJ2-7	.	few	TGCAGCGTCACTGGACTACTCGCGTACGAGCAGTACTTC	CSVTGLLAYEQYF
TRBV7-9	TRBJ2-5	.	few	TGTGCCGGCAGCTCCATATCCGGGACAACCAAAGAGACCCAGTACTTC	CAGSSISGTTKETQYF
TRBV6-5	TRBJ2-1	TRBD2	few	TGTGCCAGCAGCCCGAGCGGGGGGGCCTACAATGAGCAGTTCTTC	CASSPSGGAYNEQFF